Shown below are 13 T cell receptor beta chains from a single sample sequenced in a study of response to subunit inactivated influenza vaccine. TCRdb reprocessed the RT-PCR reads with MiXCR, giving one entry per CDR3 protein. This sample yields around 790,000 distinct CDR3 sequences, of which roughly 20% are seen a single time; 10% belongs to the top ten. The material sequenced was PBMCs from blood, taken roughly 5 days after vaccination. These receptors originate from a man aged 45 to 65 who received an inactivated influenza vaccine.

This clonotype has ten or more counts. The chain carries TRBV6-1 and TRBJ1-1; 7 nucleotides line up with TRBD1. CDR3 length equals 14 residues. Germline V CDR1 and CDR2: MNHNS, SASEGT. Losses at the gene ends were 3 bases for V and 0 bases for J; bases not matched to a gene: 1. The CDR3 is CASSDGTVNTEAFF. CDR3 bases: TGTGCCAGCAGTGACGGGACAGTGAACACTGAAGCTTTCTTT.

This clonotype occurred many times. The chain employs TRBV7-9 and TRBJ2-7, with no clear D. The CDR3 loop spans 11 amino acids. V was clipped by 5 bases and J by 4 bases, with 6 bases between them. The germline V gene has CDR1 SEHNR and CDR2 FQNEAQ (reference sequence). The CDR3 region is CASSPIYEQYF. The CDR3 DNA reads as TGTGCCAGCAGCCCAATTTACGAGCAGTACTTC.

This clonotype appeared a few times. This chain's CDR3 is CASSRTPLARDEQYF. DNA for the CDR3: TGCGCCAGCAGCCGTACCCCCCTCGCAAGGGACGAGCAGTACTTC. The chain combines TRBV4-3 with TRBJ2-7; D is unresolved. CDR1 is LGHNA, CDR2 YSLEER, per germline. V was shortened by 4 bases and J by 5 bases, with 18 bases between the two germline ends. This CDR3 spans 15 amino acids.

The V gene is TRBV9, the J gene TRBJ2-3; a weak D match, TRBD1 (6 bases). CDR1 and CDR2 (germline): SGDLS, YYNGEE. This CDR3 is 13 amino acids long. Trimming left V 2 bases short and J 7 bases short, with 11 bases between. The CDR3 bases are TGTGCCAGCAGCGTCCCAGGGACACATACGCAGTATTTT. Translated, it gives CASSVPGTHTQYF.

In the case of this clonotype: A junction end diverges from the germline sequence, so it may reflect a read error. The genes are TRBV10-3 and TRBJ1-2; no reliable D call. The V gene's germline CDR1 is ENHRY and CDR2 SYGVKD. The CDR3 runs 11 residues. CDR3 loop: CAVWAVYGYTF. The CDR3, as DNA: TGCGCAGTTTGGGCCGTATATGGCTACACCTTC.

The chain joins TRBV6-2 or TRBV6-3 to TRBJ2-7; 9 nucleotides agree with TRBD2. CDR1 is MNHEY, CDR2 SVGEGT, per germline. V dropped 10 bases and J dropped 5; count of bases not matched to a gene: 9. This CDR3 has 13 residues. DNA of the CDR3: TGTGCCATCAAAGCGGGAGGAAGCCACGAGCAGTACTTC. This sequence encodes CAIKAGGSHEQYF.

In the case of this clonotype: A read error may produce the germline difference seen at one junction end. The chain combines TRBV27 with TRBJ2-7; no firm D call. The CDR3 extends over 15 amino acids. Germline loops: CDR1 MNHEY, CDR2 SMNVEV (reference sequence). In nucleotides, the CDR3 is TGTGCCATCAGTCGATACATGAATTCGTCCTACGAGCAGTACTTC. Encoded protein: CAISRYMNSSYEQYF.

The chain is built from TRBV5-1 and TRBJ2-4, with TRBD1 matching 10 bases. CDR1 SGHRS and CDR2 YFSETQ come from the germline V gene. The CDR3 has 14 residues. J gave up 6 bases and V 4 bases, and 4 bases lay outside the gene matches. CDR3 in amino acids: CASSVGQGINIQYF. The CDR3 DNA sequence: TGCGCCAGCAGCGTGGGACAGGGGATAAACATTCAGTACTTC.

In its sample, this clonotype was seen many times. The chain is built from TRBV5-1 and TRBJ1-6; the D is unclear. The V gene lost 1 base and the J gene lost 7 bases, with 12 bases spanning the gap. CDR3 length equals 15 residues. Germline CDR1 is SGHRS and CDR2 is YFSETQ. The CDR3 DNA is TGCGCCAGCAGCTTGTCGACGGGCCCCAATTCACCCCTCCACTTT. It encodes CASSLSTGPNSPLHF. Full variable domain (missing parts from reference TRBV5-1 and TRBJ1-6): KAGVTQTPRYLIKTRGQQVTLSCSPISGHRSVSWYQQTPGQGLQFLFEYFSETQRNKGNFPGRFSGRQFSNSRSEMNVSTLELGDSALYLCASSLSTGPNSPLHFGNGTRLTVT.

The chain carries TRBV11-2 and TRBJ1-1; 8 bases fit TRBD1. J was trimmed by 0 bases and V by 11 bases; bases with no gene match: 5. This CDR3 has 13 amino acids. Germline lookup yields CDR1 SGHAT and CDR2 FQNNGV. CDR3 sequence (DNA): TGTGCCGTTGCGACAGGGGTGAACACTGAAGCTTTCTTT. This sequence encodes CAVATGVNTEAFF.

V is TRBV2 and J is TRBJ2-5; D is possibly TRBD1 (5 bases). The CDR3 runs to 18 residues. In germline, CDR1 is SNHLY, CDR2 FYNNEI. CDR3: CTRSTLDSLDMNVETQYF. CDR3 sequence (DNA): TGTACCCGCAGTACCCTCGACAGCCTTGATATGAATGTGGAGACCCAGTACTTC.

CDR3 sequence (DNA): TGTGCCAGCAGCCGGGGACAGGGAGCACAAGAGACCCAGTACTTC. It is translated as CASSRGQGAQETQYF. The gene calls are TRBV7-9 and TRBJ2-5; the match to TRBD1 covers 9 bases. The CDR3 extends over 15 amino acids. CDR1 is SEHNR and CDR2 is FQNEAQ in the germline V gene (reference sequence). The trim removed 5 bases at V and 2 bases at J, leaving 6 bases unmatched.

The V and J genes are TRBV21-1 and TRBJ1-6. TRBV21-1 is shown as a pseudogene. The CDR3 is 15 residues long. The CDR3 region is CASIAGSSYNSPLHF. CDR3 nucleotide sequence: TGTGCCAGCATCGCAGGGAGCTCCTATAATTCACCCCTCCACTTT.